The clone carrying this T cell receptor (beta chain) was recorded a few times. Its antigen is still unknown. All gene names here are mouse names. The CDR3 end lies 4 residues beyond the end of the read and is filled in from the germline J gene. Once RNA had been extracted, it was reverse transcribed into cDNA to act as the sequencing template. TCRdb's table, derived via immunoSEQ multiplex PCR, lists solely in-frame clones and lacks some. This sample carries about 270,000 clones, none of them present only once. Sorting relied on CD4, CD8alpha, NKG2D, NKG2ACE and other markers applied to pooled cutaneous lymph node cells. This sample stems from a study of CD8+ T cells in alopecia areata. Whole-study findings and limits: Researchers report lesional scalp, most notably alopecia totalis/universalis, outstripped normal scalp in clonality.

This CDR3 contains 15 residues. V shed 4 bases, J shed 2 bases, and the junction held 7 bases outside the gene matches. The V gene's germline CDR1 is FNHDT and CDR2 SITEND (reference sequence). V usage is TRBV19 and J usage is TRBJ2-5, with 7 bases that match TRBD1. The material sequenced was CD4+ T cells sorted from a lymph node. The TCR sequence derives from a C3H/HeJ mouse with alopecia areata. For this strain, the MHC haplotype corresponds to H2-k. The CDR3 protein is CASSPSQGRQDTQYF. Incomplete CDR3 DNA: TGTGCCAGCAGTCCTTCACAGGGGCGCCAAGAC.